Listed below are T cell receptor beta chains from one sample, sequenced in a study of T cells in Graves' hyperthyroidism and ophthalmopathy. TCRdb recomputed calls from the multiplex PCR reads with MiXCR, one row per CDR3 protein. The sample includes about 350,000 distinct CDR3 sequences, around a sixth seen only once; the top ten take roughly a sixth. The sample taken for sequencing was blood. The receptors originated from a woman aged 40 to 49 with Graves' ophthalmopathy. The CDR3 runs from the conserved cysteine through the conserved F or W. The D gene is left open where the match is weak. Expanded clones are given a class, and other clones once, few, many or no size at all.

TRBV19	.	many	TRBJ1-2	CASSIVGGTYGYTF	TGTGCCAGTAGTATAGTCGGGGGAACCTATGGCTACACCTTC
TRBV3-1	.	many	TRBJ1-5	CASSQEGGQPQHF	TGTGCCAGCAGCCAAGAAGGGGGACAGCCCCAGCATTTT
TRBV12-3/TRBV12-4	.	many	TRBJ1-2	CAIGFLGIYGYTF	TGTGCCATCGGTTTTTTGGGGATCTATGGCTACACCTTC
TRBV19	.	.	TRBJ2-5	CASSIEGRVMETQYF	TGTGCCAGTAGTATAGAGGGCAGGGTCATGGAGACCCAGTACTTC
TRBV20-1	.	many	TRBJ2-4	CSAREKVIPKNIQYF	TGCAGTGCTAGAGAGAAGGTCATCCCCAAAAACATTCAGTACTTC
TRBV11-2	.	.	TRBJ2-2	CASSLVSSTGELFF	TGTGCCAGCAGCTTAGTTAGCAGCACCGGGGAGCTGTTTTTT
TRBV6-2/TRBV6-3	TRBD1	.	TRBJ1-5	CASRDGTGLYQPQHF	TGTGCCAGCAGGGACGGGACAGGGTTATATCAGCCCCAGCATTTT
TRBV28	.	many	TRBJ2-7	CASKKLQGFYEQHF	TGTGCCAGCAAAAAGTTACAGGGTTTCTACGAGCAGCACTTC
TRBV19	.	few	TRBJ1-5	CASSFPAGQGNNQPQHF	TGTGCCAGTAGTTTTCCAGCGGGGCAGGGTAACAATCAGCCCCAGCATTTT
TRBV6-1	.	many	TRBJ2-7	CASSGPGQSPRYEQYF	TGTGCCAGCAGTGGGCCAGGACAGTCACCTAGGTACGAGCAGTACTTC
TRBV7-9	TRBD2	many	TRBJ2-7	CASSLEITGTRIYEQYF	TGTGCCAGCAGCTTAGAGATAACCGGGACTAGGATCTACGAGCAGTACTTC
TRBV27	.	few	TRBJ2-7	CASRNSTETYEQYF	TGTGCCAGCAGAAACTCGACAGAAACCTACGAGCAGTACTTC
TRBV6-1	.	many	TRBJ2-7	CASSEIEASPYEQYF	TGTGCCAGCAGTGAAATCGAGGCAAGCCCATACGAGCAGTACTTC
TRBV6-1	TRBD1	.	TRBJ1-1	CASSLTGGWKPEAFF	TGTGCCAGCTCTTTGACAGGGGGCTGGAAGCCTGAAGCTTTCTTT
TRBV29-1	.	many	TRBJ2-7	CSVEEYYNSYEQYF	TGCAGCGTTGAAGAGTACTATAACTCCTACGAGCAGTACTTC
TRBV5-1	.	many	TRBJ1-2	CASSYGQVYGYTF	TGCGCCAGCAGTTACGGACAAGTCTATGGCTACACCTTC
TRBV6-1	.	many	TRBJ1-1	CASKRPSNTEAFF	TGTGCCAGCAAGCGGCCGTCGAACACTGAAGCTTTCTTT
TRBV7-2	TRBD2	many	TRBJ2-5	CATSGRVETQYF	TGTGCTACTAGCGGGAGGGTGGAGACCCAGTACTTC
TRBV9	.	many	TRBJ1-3	CASSVADRPYSGNTIYF	TGTGCCAGCAGCGTAGCCGACAGACCTTACTCTGGAAACACCATATATTTT
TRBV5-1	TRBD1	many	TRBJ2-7	CASSLVRTMGTGDEQYF	TGCGCCAGCAGCTTGGTTCGTACGATGGGGACAGGGGACGAGCAGTACTTC
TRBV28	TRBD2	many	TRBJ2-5	CASILAGYQETQYF	TGTGCCAGCATCCTAGCGGGGTACCAAGAGACCCAGTACTTC
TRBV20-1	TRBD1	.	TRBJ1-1	CSAPGGTDTEAFF	TGCAGTGCCCCAGGGGGTACGGACACTGAAGCTTTCTTT
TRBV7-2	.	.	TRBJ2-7	CASSSRDAPYEQYF	TGTGCCAGCAGCTCCCGGGACGCCCCCTACGAGCAGTACTTC
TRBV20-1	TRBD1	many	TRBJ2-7	CSARALRDSSYEQYF	TGCAGTGCTAGAGCCCTCCGGGACAGTTCCTACGAGCAGTACTTC
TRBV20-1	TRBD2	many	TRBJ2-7	CSARDGVLAGTYEQYF	TGCAGTGCTAGAGATGGGGTACTAGCGGGAACCTACGAGCAGTACTTC
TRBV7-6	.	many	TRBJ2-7	CASSERGGEQYF	TGTGCCAGCAGCGAGAGGGGTGGCGAGCAGTACTTC
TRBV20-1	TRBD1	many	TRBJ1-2	CSAHPTGTGPPDYGYTF	TGCAGTGCTCACCCGACCGGGACAGGGCCCCCTGACTATGGCTACACCTTC
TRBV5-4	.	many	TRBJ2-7	CASSLQGRVAEQYF	TGTGCCAGCAGCTTGCAAGGTCGAGTAGCGGAGCAGTACTTC
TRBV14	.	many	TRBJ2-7	CASSQVRAYEQYF	TGTGCCAGCAGCCAAGTGAGAGCCTACGAGCAGTACTTC
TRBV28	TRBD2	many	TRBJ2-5	CASSIRTSGGETQYF	TGTGCCAGCAGTATACGGACTAGCGGGGGGGAGACCCAGTACTTC
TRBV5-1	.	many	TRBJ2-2	CASSPGQNLNTEELFF	TGCGCCAGCAGCCCGGGACAAAATCTTAACACCGAGGAGCTGTTTTTT
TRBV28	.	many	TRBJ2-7	CASSLFAVPSYEQYF	TGTGCCAGCAGTTTATTTGCCGTGCCCTCCTACGAGCAGTACTTC
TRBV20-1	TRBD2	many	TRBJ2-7	CSARLTSGRRNEQYF	TGCAGTGCTCGACTGACTAGCGGGAGGAGGAACGAGCAGTACTTC
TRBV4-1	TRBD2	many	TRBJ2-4	CASSQSGGLAKNIQYF	TGCGCCAGCAGCCAATCGGGGGGATTAGCCAAAAACATTCAGTACTTC
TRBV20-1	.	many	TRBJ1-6	CSALGSDYNSPLHF	TGCAGTGCTCTCGGCAGCGACTATAATTCACCCCTCCACTTT
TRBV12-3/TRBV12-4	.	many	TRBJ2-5	CASSLWGLQETQYF	TGTGCCAGCAGTTTATGGGGCCTCCAAGAGACCCAGTACTTC
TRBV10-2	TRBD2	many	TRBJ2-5	CASSGGSSGRAFEETQYF	TGCGCCAGCAGTGGGGGGTCAAGCGGGAGGGCGTTCGAAGAGACCCAGTACTTC
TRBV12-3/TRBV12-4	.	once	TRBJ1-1	CASSYGGVGTEAFF	TGTGCCAGCAGTTACGGGGGGGTCGGGACTGAAGCTTTCTTT
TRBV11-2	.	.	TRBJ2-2	CASSLGASPNTGELFF	TGTGCCAGCAGCTTGGGGGCTAGCCCGAACACCGGGGAGCTGTTTTTT
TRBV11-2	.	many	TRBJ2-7	CASKNNRNSEQYF	TGTGCCAGCAAGAACAATAGGAACTCCGAGCAGTACTTC
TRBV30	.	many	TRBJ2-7	CAWSVRKGTVYEQYF	TGTGCCTGGAGTGTACGAAAGGGAACCGTCTACGAGCAGTACTTC
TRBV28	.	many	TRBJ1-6	CASSLPGAGSPLHF	TGTGCCAGCAGTTTACCAGGTGCCGGATCACCCCTCCACTTT
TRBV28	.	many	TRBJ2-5	CASSDRETQYF	TGTGCCAGCAGTGACAGGGAGACCCAGTACTTC
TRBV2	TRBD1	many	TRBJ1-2	CASSELGQGARGYTF	TGTGCCAGCAGTGAATTAGGCCAGGGGGCGCGGGGCTACACCTTC
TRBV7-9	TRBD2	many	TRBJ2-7	CASSFSGTHEQYF	TGTGCCAGCAGCTTCAGCGGGACCCACGAGCAGTACTTC
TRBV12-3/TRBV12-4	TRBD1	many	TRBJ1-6	CASSLDGRGNSPLHF	TGTGCCAGCAGTTTAGATGGCAGGGGGAATTCACCCCTCCACTTT
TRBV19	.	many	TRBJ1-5	CASSIGSSGDQPQHF	TGTGCCAGTAGTATAGGATCGTCAGGGGATCAGCCCCAGCATTTT
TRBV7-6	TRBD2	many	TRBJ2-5	CASSLVAGGGETQYF	TGTGCCAGCAGCTTGGTAGCGGGAGGGGGAGAGACCCAGTACTTC
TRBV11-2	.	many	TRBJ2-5	CASCHPRAGTETQYF	TGTGCCAGCTGCCATCCTAGAGCAGGCACTGAGACCCAGTACTTC
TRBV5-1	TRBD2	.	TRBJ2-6	CASSRGLEGSGANVLTF	TGCGCCAGCAGCAGAGGACTAGAAGGTTCCGGGGCCAACGTCCTGACTTTC
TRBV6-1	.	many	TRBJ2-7	CASRPGTSYYEQYF	TGTGCCAGCAGACCCGGGACTTCATACTACGAGCAGTACTTC
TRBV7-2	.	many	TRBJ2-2	CASSTRSGELFF	TGTGCCAGCAGCACCCGGAGCGGGGAGCTGTTTTTT
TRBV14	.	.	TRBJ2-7	CASSQPGLGYEQYF	TGTGCCAGCAGCCAACCGGGATTAGGCTACGAGCAGTACTTC
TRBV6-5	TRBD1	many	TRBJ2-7	CASTDGDRVSYEQYF	TGTGCCAGCACCGACGGGGACAGAGTCTCCTACGAGCAGTACTTC
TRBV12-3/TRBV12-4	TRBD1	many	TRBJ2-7	CASSASPGGASDEQYF	TGTGCCAGCAGTGCGAGCCCAGGGGGCGCTTCTGACGAGCAGTACTTC